In this sample, the clone carrying this T cell receptor (beta chain) turned up a few times. Its antigen is not identified. It was focal radiation plus CTLA-4 blockade with ipilimumab that patients with chemo-refractory metastatic non-small-cell lung cancer received. The data derive from a study of radiotherapy plus CTLA-4 blockade in lung cancer. Turning to the study itself: The study recorded objective responses in less than 20% of patients and disease control in about 30%.

General study results and limits: Subsequent to radiotherapy plus ipilimumab, tumor-derived TCR clones underwent expansion in blood. How blood T cell clones changed early, along with interferon-beta, reportedly forecast response best.

The assay was immunoSEQ multiplex PCR, and TCRdb's table has in-frame clones only and misses some. Here the sample spans 65,000 to 90,000 clones, roughly 84% being singletons. V shed 5 bases and J 7 bases; nucleotides not matched to a gene: 4. The CDR3 extends over 13 amino acids. Germline CDR1 reads MNHNS; CDR2 reads SASEGT. The TCR originated in a human donor with non-small cell lung cancer that progressed on radiotherapy plus ipilimumab. The chain employs TRBV6-1 and TRBJ2-2; TRBD2 matches 7 bases. The specimen comprised peripheral blood, sampled from a patient treated with radiotherapy plus ipilimumab. CDR3 sequence (DNA): TGTGCCAGCAGTCCAGGGAGGGTCGGGGAGCTGTTTTTT. Amino acid sequence: CASSPGRVGELFF.